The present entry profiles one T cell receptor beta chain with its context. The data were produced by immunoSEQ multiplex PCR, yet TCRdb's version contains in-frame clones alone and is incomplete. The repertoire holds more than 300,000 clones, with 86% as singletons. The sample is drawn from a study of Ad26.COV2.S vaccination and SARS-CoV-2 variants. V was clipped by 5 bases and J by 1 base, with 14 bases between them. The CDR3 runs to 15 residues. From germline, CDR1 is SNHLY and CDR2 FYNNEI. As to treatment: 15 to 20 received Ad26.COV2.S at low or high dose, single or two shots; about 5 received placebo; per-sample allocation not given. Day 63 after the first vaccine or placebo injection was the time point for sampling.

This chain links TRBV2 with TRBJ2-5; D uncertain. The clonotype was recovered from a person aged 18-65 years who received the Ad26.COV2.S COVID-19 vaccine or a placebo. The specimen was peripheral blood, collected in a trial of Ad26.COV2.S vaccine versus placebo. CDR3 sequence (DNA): TGTGCCAGCAGTCTCCAACAGTCCTCCCAAGAGACCCAGTACTTC. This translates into CASSLQQSSQETQYF.